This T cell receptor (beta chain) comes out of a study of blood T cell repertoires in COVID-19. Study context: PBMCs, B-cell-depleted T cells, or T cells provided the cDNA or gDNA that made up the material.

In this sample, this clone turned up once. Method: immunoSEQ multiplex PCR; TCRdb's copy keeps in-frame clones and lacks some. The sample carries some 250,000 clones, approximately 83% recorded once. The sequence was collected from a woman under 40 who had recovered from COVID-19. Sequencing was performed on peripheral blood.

The DNA of the CDR3 is TGTGCCAGCAGTGAATCCAGGGGTAGGCCGGGGGGCTACACCTTC. Translation: CASSESRGRPGGYTF. The chain recombines TRBV6-1 with TRBJ1-2, with a tentative D call TRBD1 (6 bases). Germline-derived CDR1 and CDR2 are MNHNS and SASEGT. Trimming removed 2 bases from V and 8 bases from J, with 18 bases in between. This CDR3 spans 15 amino acids.